These 26 T cell receptor beta chains share one sample of origin, sequenced in a study of identifying expanded T cells in peripheral blood. The protocol was immunoSEQ multiplex PCR, while the TCRdb copy is restricted to in-frame clones and leaves out a portion. The table has roughly 96,000 clones, nearly 90% seen once; the top ten hold 5.5% to 7%. Sequenced sample: blood. These receptors came from a person aged 18 to 70 in good health.

This chain uses TRBV29-1 with TRBJ1-2; tentatively, D is TRBD1 (5 bases). The germline gives CDR1 SQVTM, CDR2 ANQGSEA. V lost 7 bases and J lost 5, with 11 bases in between. The CDR3 is made up of 11 amino acids. Written as DNA, the CDR3 is TGCAGCGCCGAGACAGTGTATGGCTACACCTTC. Protein: CSAETVYGYTF.

A remark on this clone: At one end the junction does not follow the germline gene, possibly because of a read error. The genes are TRBV12-5 and TRBJ2-1; TRBD2 aligns across 9 bases. The CDR3 loop spans 16 amino acids. CDR1 is LGHNT and CDR2 is FRNRAP in the germline V gene. In DNA form, the CDR3 reads TGTGCTAGTGGTTTGCCCGAGCGGGAGGTTTACAGTGAGCAGTTCTTC. Translated, it gives CASGLPEREVYSEQFF. Full variable domain (outside the CDR3, taken from reference TRBV12-5 and TRBJ2-1): DARVTQTPRHKVTEMGQEVTMRCQPILGHNTVFWYRQTMMQGLELLAYFRNRAPLDDSGMPKDRFSAEMPDATLATLKIQPSEPRDSAVYFCASGLPEREVYSEQFFGPGTRLTVL.

The chain links TRBV6-1 to TRBJ1-1; 7 nucleotides agree with TRBD1. With 6 bases clipped from V and 11 bases from J, the junction kept 12 bases outside the gene matches. This CDR3 contains 13 residues. Germline assignment: CDR1 MNHNS and CDR2 SASEGT. DNA for the CDR3: TGTGCCAGCAGCAAGGGACAGTTCGCCGGGGCTTTCTTT. Amino acid sequence: CASSKGQFAGAFF.

CDR3 amino acids: CASSQDPPQGRSSGNTIYF. The CDR3 DNA is TGCGCCAGCAGCCAAGACCCCCCACAGGGAAGGAGCTCTGGAAACACCATATATTTT. The rearrangement uses TRBV4-1 and TRBJ1-3; weak D call: TRBD1 (6 bases). With 0 bases removed from V and 0 bases from J, the gap between germline ends came to 18 bases. The germline gives CDR1 MGHRA, CDR2 YSYEKL. The length of the CDR3 is 19 residues.

This chain uses TRBV7-9 with TRBJ1-5, with D possibly TRBD1 on 5 matching bases. Trimming pared 4 bases from V and 4 bases from J, leaving 14 bases between. This CDR3 has 15 amino acids. Germline V CDR1 and CDR2: SEHNR, FQNEAQ (reference sequence). The CDR3 sequence is CASSSAGGGNQPQHF. In nucleotides, the CDR3 is TGTGCCAGCAGCTCCGCTGGGGGAGGGAATCAGCCCCAGCATTTT. Full variable domain (rest looked up from reference TRBV7-9 and TRBJ1-5): DTGVSQNPRHKITKRGQNVTFRCDPISEHNRLYWYRQTLGQGPEFLTYFQNEAQLEKSRLLSDRFSAERPKGSFSTLEIQRTEQGDSAMYLCASSSAGGGNQPQHFGDGTRLSIL.

The chain is built from TRBV18 and TRBJ1-1; maybe TRBD1 (5 bases). This CDR3 is built from 13 residues. Trimming pared 5 bases from V and 3 bases from J, leaving 10 bases between. Per the germline V gene, CDR1 is KGHSH and CDR2 is LQKENI. As DNA, the CDR3 is TGTGCCAGCTCAACAGGACGGGACACTGAAGCTTTCTTT. This gives the protein CASSTGRDTEAFF.

The gene calls are TRBV7-9 and TRBJ2-3; 7 positions match TRBD2. The CDR3 loop spans 16 amino acids. Germline V CDR1 and CDR2: SEHNR, FQNEAQ (reference sequence). With 1 base clipped from V and 3 bases from J, the junction kept 7 bases outside the gene matches. The chain's CDR3 is CASSLGSGEGTDTQYF. For the CDR3, the DNA is TGTGCCAGCAGCTTAGGTTCCGGGGAGGGGACAGATACGCAGTATTTT.

A note on this clone: The same CDR3 is also encoded by other DNA sequences in this sample. This sequence joins TRBV6-5 and TRBJ1-5; no clear D. Germline V gene sequence: CDR1 MNHEY, CDR2 SVGAGI. V was pared by 6 bases and J by 6 bases, with 18 bases between. The CDR3 extends over 15 amino acids. In nucleotides, the CDR3 is TGTGCCAGCAGGTCGCGGGCTTTCGGTATTCAGCCCCAGCATTTT. Translated, it gives CASRSRAFGIQPQHF.

The chain carries TRBV18 and TRBJ2-5; D not certain. The V gene's germline CDR1 is KGHSH and CDR2 LQKENI. The CDR3 is made up of 13 amino acids. The ends were cut back, 3 bases at V and 5 bases at J, with 10 bases in the middle. CDR3 DNA sequence: TGTGCCAGCTCACCCCGACTCCAGGAGACCCAGTACTTC. It encodes CASSPRLQETQYF.

V is TRBV19 and J is TRBJ1-1; tentatively, D is TRBD1 (5 bases). The CDR3 consists of 15 residues. Germline CDR1 LNHDA, CDR2 SQIVND (reference sequence). V lost 5 bases to trimming and J lost 1 base, with 14 bases between them. CDR3 region: CASSPGAGWNTEAFF. The CDR3 region has the DNA TGTGCCAGTAGTCCTGGGGCAGGGTGGAACACTGAAGCTTTCTTT.

The chain recombines TRBV19 with TRBJ1-1, with D possibly matching TRBD1 (6 bases). Germline V gives CDR1 LNHDA, CDR2 SQIVND (reference sequence). The CDR3 has 14 amino acids. The V gene lost 4 bases and the J gene lost 1 base, with 10 bases spanning the gap. The chain's CDR3 is CASSNGQKNTEAFF. Here the CDR3 DNA reads TGTGCCAGTAGTAATGGACAGAAGAACACTGAAGCTTTCTTT.

This clone was seen only a few times. J is TRBJ1-5 and V is TRBV6-5; no reliable D call. Per the germline V gene, CDR1 is MNHEY and CDR2 is SVGAGI. The V gene lost 6 bases and the J gene lost 0 bases, with 6 bases spanning the gap. The CDR3 is made up of 13 amino acids. CDR3 sequence (DNA): TGTGCCAGCAGAACGTATAGCAATCAGCCCCAGCATTTT. It is translated as CASRTYSNQPQHF.

The gene calls are TRBV5-4 and TRBJ2-2; D possibly corresponds to TRBD1 (6 bases). In germline, CDR1 is SGHNT, CDR2 YYREEE (reference sequence). Trimming cost V 1 base and J 4 bases, with 23 bases left between them. This CDR3 region has 19 residues. CDR3 coding DNA: TGTGCCAGCAGCTTGCTGAGGCACCAGGGCGTAGGGGGCACCGGGGAGCTGTTTTTT. It encodes CASSLLRHQGVGGTGELFF.

This clone was seen a few times. CDR3 nucleotide sequence: TGTGCCAGCAGTGAATATCAGGGCAGGGATAATTCACCCCTCCACTTT. Translated: CASSEYQGRDNSPLHF. The V gene is TRBV25-1, the J gene TRBJ1-6; maybe TRBD1 (5 bases). CDR1 is MGHDK, CDR2 SYGVNS, per germline. The V end lost 0 bases, the J end lost 5 bases, and 11 bases lay between the germline ends. CDR3 length: 16 amino acids.

The rearrangement joins TRBV7-2 to TRBJ2-5, with 7 bases identical to TRBD1. Germline lookup yields CDR1 SGHTA and CDR2 FQGNSA. CDR3 length: 16 residues. J lost 0 bases, V lost 3 bases, and 7 bases had no gene match. CDR3 region: CASSLHHDRDQETQYF. The CDR3 nucleotides read TGTGCCAGCAGCTTGCACCATGACAGGGACCAAGAGACCCAGTACTTC.

V usage is TRBV9 and J usage is TRBJ1-2, with D hard to call. V lost 5 bases to trimming and J lost 0 bases, with 11 bases between them. This CDR3 is 14 amino acids long. Germline CDR1 reads SGDLS; CDR2 reads YYNGEE. Here the CDR3 DNA reads TGTGCCAGCAGTCCCGGCTCCCCTAACTATGGCTACACCTTC. This codes for CASSPGSPNYGYTF.

The chain recombines TRBV27 with TRBJ2-7, with 9 bases aligning to TRBD1. The CDR3 runs 15 residues. V shed 3 bases and J 2 bases; nucleotides not matched to a gene: 5. Looked up from germline, CDR1 is MNHEY and CDR2 is SMNVEV (reference sequence). CDR3 nucleotide sequence: TGTGCCAGCAGTTTTTTCGGGACAGGGACCTACGAGCAGTACTTC. Encoded protein: CASSFFGTGTYEQYF.

The rearrangement joins TRBV30 to TRBJ1-1; D unresolved. Trimming pared 3 bases from V and 2 bases from J, leaving 10 bases between. From germline, CDR1 is GTSNPN and CDR2 SVGIG (reference sequence). CDR3 length: 13 amino acids. The CDR3 DNA sequence: TGTGCCTGGAGCCAGACTATCAACACTGAAGCTTTCTTT. It yields the protein CAWSQTINTEAFF.

J is TRBJ2-3 and V is TRBV19; a possible D gene is TRBD1 (6 bases). V gave up 6 bases and J gave up 2 bases, with 15 bases separating them. The CDR3 has 15 amino acids. Germline loops: CDR1 LNHDA, CDR2 SQIVND (reference sequence). The CDR3 DNA reads as TGTGCCAGTAGGGGGATAGGGGGATTCACAGATACGCAGTATTTT. Translating it yields CASRGIGGFTDTQYF. The entire variable domain, with the rest obtained from reference TRBV19 and TRBJ2-3, is as follows: DGGITQSPKYLFRKEGQNVTLSCEQNLNHDAMYWYRQDPGQGLRLIYYSQIVNDFQKGDIAEGYSVSREKKESFPLTVTSAQKNPTAFYLCASRGIGGFTDTQYFGPGTRLTVL.

The genes are TRBV25-1 and TRBJ2-6; D gene unclear. CDR1 MGHDK and CDR2 SYGVNS come from the germline V gene. Between the trimmed V and J ends, which lost 5 bases and 4 bases, there was a span of 12 bases. This CDR3 is built from 15 residues. This CDR3 is CASSPPPPGANVLTF. The CDR3 DNA reads as TGTGCCAGCAGTCCTCCACCCCCCGGGGCCAACGTCCTGACTTTC.

V gene TRBV5-1 combines with J gene TRBJ1-3; TRBD1 agrees at 8 bases. This CDR3 contains 18 residues. Germline assignment: CDR1 SGHRS and CDR2 YFSETQ. Trimming removed 3 bases from V and 4 bases from J; junction bases left unmatched: 15. CDR3 protein: CASSSDRGSKQGGNTIYF. For the CDR3, the DNA is TGCGCCAGCAGCTCCGACAGGGGCTCGAAACAGGGCGGAAACACCATATATTTT.

The rearrangement uses TRBV7-3 and TRBJ1-2; 8 positions match TRBD1. This CDR3 is built from 15 residues. Germline CDR1 reads SGHTA; CDR2 reads FQGTGA. The junction had 9 bases not matched to a gene; V was cut back by 5 bases and J by 4 bases. CDR3 nucleotide sequence: TGTGCCAGCAGCCTCGGACAGGGCGCGGCCTATGGCTACACCTTC. This sequence encodes CASSLGQGAAYGYTF.

The chain couples TRBV2 to TRBJ1-1; unclear D gene. The germline V gene encodes CDR1 SNHLY and CDR2 FYNNEI. The CDR3 runs to 13 residues. V dropped 1 base and J dropped 1 base, with 4 bases sitting between them. CDR3 DNA: TGTGCCAGCAGTGAAGAAAGGAACACTGAAGCTTTCTTT. It specifies CASSEERNTEAFF.

This clone was recorded only once. The chain employs TRBV5-1 and TRBJ2-1, with 9 bases identical to TRBD1. The CDR3 extends over 16 amino acids. The ends lost 0 bases at V and 1 base at J; junction bases unmatched: 2. The germline CDR1 and CDR2 sequences are SGHRS and YFSETQ. CDR3 in amino acids: CASSLETGGSYNEQFF. In nucleotides, the CDR3 is TGCGCCAGCAGCTTGGAGACAGGGGGTTCCTACAATGAGCAGTTCTTC.

This chain uses TRBV5-6 with TRBJ2-1, with 8 bases identical to TRBD1. The junction had 2 bases not matched to a gene; V was cut back by 2 bases and J by 4 bases. This CDR3 is built from 14 residues. The V gene's germline CDR1 is SGHDT and CDR2 YYEEEE. The CDR3 loop is CASSLGQGYNEQFF. The CDR3 region has the DNA TGTGCCAGCAGCTTAGGACAGGGTTACAATGAGCAGTTCTTC.

This chain joins TRBV18 and TRBJ2-5; D assignment may be TRBD1 or TRBD2 (6 bases each). The V end was cut by 5 bases, the J end by 5 bases, with 12 bases between. The CDR3 totals 13 residues. CDR1 is KGHSH and CDR2 is LQKENI in the germline V gene. CDR3 loop: CASSTRRGETQYF. The CDR3 nucleotides read TGTGCCAGCTCAACTAGGAGGGGGGAGACCCAGTACTTC.